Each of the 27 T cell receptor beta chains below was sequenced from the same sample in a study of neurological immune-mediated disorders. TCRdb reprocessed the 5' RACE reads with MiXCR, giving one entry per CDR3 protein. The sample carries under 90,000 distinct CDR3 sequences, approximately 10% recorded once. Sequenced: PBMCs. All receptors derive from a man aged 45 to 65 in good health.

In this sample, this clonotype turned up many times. The CDR3 coding sequence is TGTGCCACCGGGGGCGGGGGGGCCAGTATATCCTACGAGCAGTACTTC. This gives the protein CATGGGGASISYEQYF. V and J are TRBV10-3 and TRBJ2-7; TRBD2 aligns across 9 bases. The CDR3 totals 16 residues. CDR1 and CDR2 from the germline V gene are ENHRY and SYGVKD. The ends lost 10 bases at V and 1 base at J; junction bases unmatched: 14.

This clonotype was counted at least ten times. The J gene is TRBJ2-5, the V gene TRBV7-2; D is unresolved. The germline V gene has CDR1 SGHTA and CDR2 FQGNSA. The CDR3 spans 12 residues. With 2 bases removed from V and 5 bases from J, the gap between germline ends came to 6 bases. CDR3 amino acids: CASSLMAETQYF. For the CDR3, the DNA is TGTGCCAGCAGCTTAATGGCGGAGACCCAGTACTTC.

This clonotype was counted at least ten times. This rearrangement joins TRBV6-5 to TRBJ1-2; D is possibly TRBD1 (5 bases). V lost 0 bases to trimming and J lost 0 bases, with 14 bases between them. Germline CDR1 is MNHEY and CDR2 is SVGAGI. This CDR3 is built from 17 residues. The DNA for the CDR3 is TGTGCCAGCAGTTACTCGATGGGCGTCAGGGCTAACTATGGCTACACCTTC. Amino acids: CASSYSMGVRANYGYTF.

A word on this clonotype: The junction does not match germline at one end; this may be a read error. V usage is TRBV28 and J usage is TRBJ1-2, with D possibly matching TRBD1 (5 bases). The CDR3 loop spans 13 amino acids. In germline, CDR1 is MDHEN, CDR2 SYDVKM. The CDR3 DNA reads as TGTGCCAGCAGTTTGGTCAGGGAGAATGGGTACACCTTC. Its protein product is CASSLVRENGYTF.

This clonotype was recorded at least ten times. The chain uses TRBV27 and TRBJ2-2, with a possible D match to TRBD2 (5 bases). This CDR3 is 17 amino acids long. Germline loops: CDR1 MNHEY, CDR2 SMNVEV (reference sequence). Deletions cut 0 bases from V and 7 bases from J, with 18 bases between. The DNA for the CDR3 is TGTGCCAGCAGTTTATCCCCTGAACTGGGAGTGGTCGGGGAGCTGTTTTTT. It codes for CASSLSPELGVVGELFF.

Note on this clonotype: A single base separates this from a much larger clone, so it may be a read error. The CDR3 sequence is CASSQGNHPQHF. CDR3 coding DNA: TGTGCCAGCTCACAGGGGAATCATCCCCAGCATTTT. V usage is TRBV18 and J usage is TRBJ1-5; D perhaps matches TRBD1 (5 bases). Germline V gene lookup returns CDR1 KGHSH and CDR2 LQKENI. This CDR3 contains 12 residues.

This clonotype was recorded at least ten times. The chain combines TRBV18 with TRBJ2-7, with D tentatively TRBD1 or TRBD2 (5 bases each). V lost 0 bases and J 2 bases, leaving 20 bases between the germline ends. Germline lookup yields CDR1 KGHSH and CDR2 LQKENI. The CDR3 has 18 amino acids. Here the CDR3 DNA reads TGTGCCAGCTCACCACCATTCAACCGGGACGCAGTTACCTACGAGCAGTACTTC. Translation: CASSPPFNRDAVTYEQYF. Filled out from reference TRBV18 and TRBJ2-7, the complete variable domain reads NAGVMQNPRHLVRRRGQEARLRCSPMKGHSHVYWYRQLPEEGLKFMVYLQKENIIDESGMPKERFSAEFPKEGPSILRIQQVVRGDSAAYFCASSPPFNRDAVTYEQYFGPGTRLTVT.

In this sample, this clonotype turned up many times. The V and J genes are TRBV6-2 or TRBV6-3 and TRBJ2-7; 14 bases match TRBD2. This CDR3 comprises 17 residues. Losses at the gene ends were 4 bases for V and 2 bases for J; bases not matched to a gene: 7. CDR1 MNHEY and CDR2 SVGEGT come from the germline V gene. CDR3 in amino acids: CASSSGTSGRGPYEQYF. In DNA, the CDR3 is TGTGCCAGCAGTTCCGGGACTAGCGGGAGAGGCCCCTACGAGCAGTACTTC.

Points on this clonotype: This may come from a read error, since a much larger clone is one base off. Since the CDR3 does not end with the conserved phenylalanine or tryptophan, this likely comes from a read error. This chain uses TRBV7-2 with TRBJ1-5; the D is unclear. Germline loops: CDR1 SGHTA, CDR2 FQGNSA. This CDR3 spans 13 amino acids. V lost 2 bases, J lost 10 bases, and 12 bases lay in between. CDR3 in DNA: TGTGCCAGCAGCTTAAGTTCAGGATATCCCCAGCATCTT. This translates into CASSLSSGYPQHL.

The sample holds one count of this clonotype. This CDR3 is CASSPRQGEVSPLHF. In nucleotides, the CDR3 is TGTGCCAGCAGCCCTCGACAGGGGGAGGTCTCACCCCTCCACTTT. The chain recombines TRBV5-8 with TRBJ1-6; 9 nucleotides align to TRBD1. CDR1 is SGHTS, CDR2 YDEGEE, per germline. The J segment lost 10 bases and the V segment lost 4 bases, leaving 9 bases of the junction unmatched. The CDR3 extends over 15 amino acids. The whole variable domain, remainder taken from reference TRBV5-8 and TRBJ1-6, is EAGVTQSPTHLIKTRGQQATLRCSPISGHTSVYWYQQALGLGLQFLLWYDEGEERNRGNFPPRFSGRQFPNYSSELNVNALELEDSALYLCASSPRQGEVSPLHFGNGTRLTVT.

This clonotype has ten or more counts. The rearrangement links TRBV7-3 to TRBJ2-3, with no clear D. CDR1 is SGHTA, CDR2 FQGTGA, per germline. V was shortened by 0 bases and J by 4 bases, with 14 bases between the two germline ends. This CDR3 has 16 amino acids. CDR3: CASSLTPTASPDTQYF. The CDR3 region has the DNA TGTGCCAGCAGCTTAACCCCTACGGCCTCTCCAGATACGCAGTATTTT.

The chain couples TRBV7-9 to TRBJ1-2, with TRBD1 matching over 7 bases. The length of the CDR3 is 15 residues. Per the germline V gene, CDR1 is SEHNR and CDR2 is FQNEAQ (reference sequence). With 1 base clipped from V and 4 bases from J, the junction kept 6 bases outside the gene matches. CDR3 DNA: TGTGCCAGCAGCTTAGACCCAGGGGGGATCTATGGCTACACCTTC. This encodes CASSLDPGGIYGYTF.

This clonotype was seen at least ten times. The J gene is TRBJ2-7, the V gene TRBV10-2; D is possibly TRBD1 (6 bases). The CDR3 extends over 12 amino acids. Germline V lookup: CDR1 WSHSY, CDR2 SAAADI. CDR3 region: CAIRDTNYEQYF. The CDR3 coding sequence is TGCGCTATCCGGGACACCAACTACGAGCAGTACTTC.

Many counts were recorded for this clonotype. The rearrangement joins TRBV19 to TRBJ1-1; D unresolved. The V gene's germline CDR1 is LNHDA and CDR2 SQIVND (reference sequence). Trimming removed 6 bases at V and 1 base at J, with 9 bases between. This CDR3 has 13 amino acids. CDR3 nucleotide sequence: TGTGCCAGTAGAACCTCCGGGAACACTGAAGCTTTCTTT. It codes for CASRTSGNTEAFF. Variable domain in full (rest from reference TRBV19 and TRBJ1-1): DGGITQSPKYLFRKEGQNVTLSCEQNLNHDAMYWYRQDPGQGLRLIYYSQIVNDFQKGDIAEGYSVSREKKESFPLTVTSAQKNPTAFYLCASRTSGNTEAFFGQGTRLTVV.

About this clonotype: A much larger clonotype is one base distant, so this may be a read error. The CDR3 nucleotides read TGCGCCAGCAGATGGATAGCGCTAAACGAAGCTTTCTTT. It yields the protein CASRWIALNEAFF. The V and J genes are TRBV5-1 and TRBJ1-1; D gene uncertain. Germline V lookup: CDR1 SGHRS, CDR2 YFSETQ. The CDR3 runs to 13 residues. The V gene lost 5 bases and the J gene lost 8 bases, with 16 bases spanning the gap. Based on the CDR3 plus reference TRBV5-1 and TRBJ1-1, the full variable domain is KAGVTQTPRYLIKTRGQQVTLSCSPISGHRSVSWYQQTPGQGLQFLFEYFSETQRNKGNFPGRFSGRQFSNSRSEMNVSTLELGDSALYLCASRWIALNEAFFGQGTRLTVV.

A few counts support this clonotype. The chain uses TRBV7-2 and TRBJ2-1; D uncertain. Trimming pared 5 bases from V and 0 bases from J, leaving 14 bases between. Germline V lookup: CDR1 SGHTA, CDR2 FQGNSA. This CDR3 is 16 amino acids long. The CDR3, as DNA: TGTGCCAGCAGCCCTCGGTTTCAGGCCTCCTACAATGAGCAGTTCTTC. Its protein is CASSPRFQASYNEQFF.

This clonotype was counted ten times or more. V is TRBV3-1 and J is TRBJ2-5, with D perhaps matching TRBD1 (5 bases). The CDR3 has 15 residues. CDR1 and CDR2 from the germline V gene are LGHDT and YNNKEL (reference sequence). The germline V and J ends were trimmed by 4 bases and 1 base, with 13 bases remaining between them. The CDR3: CASSPTRTTQETQYF. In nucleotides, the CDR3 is TGTGCCAGCAGCCCTACCCGGACAACCCAAGAGACCCAGTACTTC.

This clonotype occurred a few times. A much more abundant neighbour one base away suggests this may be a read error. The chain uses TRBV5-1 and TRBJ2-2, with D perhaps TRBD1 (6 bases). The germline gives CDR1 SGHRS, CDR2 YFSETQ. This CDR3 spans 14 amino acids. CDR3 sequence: CTSSTGQNTGELFF. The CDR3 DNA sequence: TGCACCAGCAGCACGGGACAGAACACCGGGGAGCTGTTTTTT.

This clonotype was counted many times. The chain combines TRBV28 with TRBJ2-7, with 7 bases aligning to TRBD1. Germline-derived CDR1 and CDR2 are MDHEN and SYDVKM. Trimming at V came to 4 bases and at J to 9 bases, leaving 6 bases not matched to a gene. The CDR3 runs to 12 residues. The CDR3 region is CASSWGTGVQYF. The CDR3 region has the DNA TGTGCCAGCAGTTGGGGAACAGGGGTGCAGTACTTC.

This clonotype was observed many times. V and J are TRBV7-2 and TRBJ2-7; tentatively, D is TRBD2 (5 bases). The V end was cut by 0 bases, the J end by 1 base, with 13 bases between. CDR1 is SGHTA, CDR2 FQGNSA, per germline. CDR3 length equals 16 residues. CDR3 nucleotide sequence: TGTGCCAGCAGCTTAGCGCTACGGGGTAGATCCTACGAGCAGTACTTC. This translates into CASSLALRGRSYEQYF.

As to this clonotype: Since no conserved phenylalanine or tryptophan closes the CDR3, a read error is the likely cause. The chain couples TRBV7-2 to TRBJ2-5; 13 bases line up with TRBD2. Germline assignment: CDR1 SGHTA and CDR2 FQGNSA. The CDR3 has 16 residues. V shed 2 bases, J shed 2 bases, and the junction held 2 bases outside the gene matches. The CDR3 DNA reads TGTGCCAGCAGCTTAACTAGCGGGGGGGAACAAGAGACCCAGTACTCC. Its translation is CASSLTSGGEQETQYS.

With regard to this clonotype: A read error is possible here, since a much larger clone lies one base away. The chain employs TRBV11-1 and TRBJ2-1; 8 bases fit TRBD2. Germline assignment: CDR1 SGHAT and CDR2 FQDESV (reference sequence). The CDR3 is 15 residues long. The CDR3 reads CASSLDGTSIDERFF. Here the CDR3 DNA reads TGTGCCAGCAGCTTAGACGGGACTAGTATAGATGAGCGGTTCTTC.

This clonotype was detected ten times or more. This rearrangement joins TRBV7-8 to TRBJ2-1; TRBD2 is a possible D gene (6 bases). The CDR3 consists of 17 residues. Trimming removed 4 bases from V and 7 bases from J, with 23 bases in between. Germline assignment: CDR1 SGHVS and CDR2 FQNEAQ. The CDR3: CASSSLLAGGPSNEQFF. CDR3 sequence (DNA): TGTGCCAGCAGCTCTCTCCTAGCTGGAGGGCCAAGTAATGAGCAGTTCTTC.

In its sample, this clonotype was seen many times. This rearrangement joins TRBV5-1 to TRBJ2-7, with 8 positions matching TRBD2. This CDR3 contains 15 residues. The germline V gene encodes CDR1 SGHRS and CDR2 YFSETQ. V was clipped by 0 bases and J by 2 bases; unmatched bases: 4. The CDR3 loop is CASSLGSGDTYEQYF. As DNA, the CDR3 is TGCGCCAGCAGCTTGGGTAGCGGGGACACCTACGAGCAGTACTTC. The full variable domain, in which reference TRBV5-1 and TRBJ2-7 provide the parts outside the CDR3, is KAGVTQTPRYLIKTRGQQVTLSCSPISGHRSVSWYQQTPGQGLQFLFEYFSETQRNKGNFPGRFSGRQFSNSRSEMNVSTLELGDSALYLCASSLGSGDTYEQYFGPGTRLTVT.

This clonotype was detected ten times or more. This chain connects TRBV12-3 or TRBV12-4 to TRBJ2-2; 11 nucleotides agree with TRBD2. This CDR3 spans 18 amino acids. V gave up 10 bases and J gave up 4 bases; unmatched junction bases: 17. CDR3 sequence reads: CATLLALAGGPSTGELFF. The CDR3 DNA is TGTGCCACGCTTCTTGCATTAGCGGGGGGGCCCAGCACCGGGGAGCTGTTTTTT.

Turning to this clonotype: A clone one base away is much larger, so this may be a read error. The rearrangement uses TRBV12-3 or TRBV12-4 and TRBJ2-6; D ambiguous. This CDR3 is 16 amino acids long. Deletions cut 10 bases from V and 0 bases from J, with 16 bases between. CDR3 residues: CANTLGSSSGANVLTF. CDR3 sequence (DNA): TGTGCCAACACCTTAGGGTCCTCCTCTGGGGCCAACGTCCTGACTTTC.

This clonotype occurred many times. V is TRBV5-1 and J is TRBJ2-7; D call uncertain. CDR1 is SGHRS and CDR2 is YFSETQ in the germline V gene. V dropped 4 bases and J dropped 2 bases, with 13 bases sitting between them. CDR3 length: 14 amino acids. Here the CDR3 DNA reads TGCGCCAGCAGCGTCGACCGGGCCACCTACGAGCAGTACTTC. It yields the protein CASSVDRATYEQYF.